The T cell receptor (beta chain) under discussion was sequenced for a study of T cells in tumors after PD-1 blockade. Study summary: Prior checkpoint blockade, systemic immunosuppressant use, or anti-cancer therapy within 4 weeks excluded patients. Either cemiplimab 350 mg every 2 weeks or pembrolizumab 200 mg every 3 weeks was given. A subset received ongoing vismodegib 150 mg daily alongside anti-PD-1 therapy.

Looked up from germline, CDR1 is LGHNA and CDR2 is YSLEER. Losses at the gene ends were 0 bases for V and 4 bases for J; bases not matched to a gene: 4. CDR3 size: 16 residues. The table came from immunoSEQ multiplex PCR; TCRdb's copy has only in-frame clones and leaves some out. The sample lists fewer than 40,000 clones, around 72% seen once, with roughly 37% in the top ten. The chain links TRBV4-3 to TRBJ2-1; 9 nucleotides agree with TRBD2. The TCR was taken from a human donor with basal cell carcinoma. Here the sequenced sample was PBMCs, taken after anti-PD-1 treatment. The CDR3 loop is CASSQDLAGRYNEQFF. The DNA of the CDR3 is TGCGCCAGCAGCCAAGATCTAGCGGGGCGATACAATGAGCAGTTCTTC.